This T cell receptor (beta chain) was found in a study of regulatory T cells in long-lasting Graves disease. This clonotype was detected a few times. Time point defined: newly diagnosed GD, antithyroid drugs for less than 3 months. Making the TCR library involved RNA that had been extracted from PBMCs. This CDR3 contains 16 residues. Germline loops: CDR1 MNHEY, CDR2 SMNVEV (reference sequence). Losses at the gene ends were 5 bases for V and 13 bases for J; bases not matched to a gene: 16. Building of the TCR beta libraries involved iRepertoire HTBI primers and Arm-PCR of CDR3 regions. TCRdb re-analysed the multiplex PCR reads in MiXCR, keeping a single row per CDR3 protein. The profile shows roughly 420,000 distinct CDR3 sequences, around 17% of them singletons. These data were also reused for a study on T cells in Graves' hyperthyroidism and ophthalmopathy. Turning to that study: The HTBI primer set was used in a first-round RT-PCR of the TCR CDR3.

The TCR comes from a woman under 30 with Graves disease. J is TRBJ1-4 and V is TRBV27; TRBD1 matches at 10 bases. Source: peripheral blood mononuclear cells (PBMCs), taken at new diagnosis, from a patient treated with antithyroid drugs. CDR3 protein: CASSTILGTGVVRLFF. CDR3 in DNA: TGTGCCAGCAGTACTATTTTGGGGACAGGGGTGGTTAGACTGTTTTTT.